The T cell receptor (beta chain) described here comes from a study of T-cell reconstitution after alpha-beta-depleted transplantation in children. This clonotype was observed at least ten times. Its antigen is undetermined. Unique molecular identifiers tagged the TCRbeta library. MiXCR, run by TCRdb on the PCR reads, gives a single entry per CDR3 protein. The table lists about 200,000 distinct CDR3 sequences, about 6.6% of them singletons. General observations from the study: T-cell counts and diversity were attributed mostly to newly produced T cells one year after transplant.

The CDR3 sequence is 17 residues long. Germline lookup yields CDR1 SQVTM and CDR2 ANQGSEA. After removal of 2 bases from V and 1 base from J, the junction contained 8 bases not matched to a gene. The chain couples TRBV29-1 to TRBJ2-2; the match to TRBD2 covers 9 bases. The TCR sequence derives from a boy aged 2-15 years with acute lymphoblastic leukemia, due to receive a stem cell transplant. The material sequenced was PBMCs, taken before TCRalphabeta/CD19-depleted stem cell transplant. CDR3 in amino acids: CSVERAGGGMNTGELFF. The CDR3 region has the DNA TGCAGCGTTGAAAGAGCGGGGGGCGGCATGAACACCGGGGAGCTGTTTTTT.